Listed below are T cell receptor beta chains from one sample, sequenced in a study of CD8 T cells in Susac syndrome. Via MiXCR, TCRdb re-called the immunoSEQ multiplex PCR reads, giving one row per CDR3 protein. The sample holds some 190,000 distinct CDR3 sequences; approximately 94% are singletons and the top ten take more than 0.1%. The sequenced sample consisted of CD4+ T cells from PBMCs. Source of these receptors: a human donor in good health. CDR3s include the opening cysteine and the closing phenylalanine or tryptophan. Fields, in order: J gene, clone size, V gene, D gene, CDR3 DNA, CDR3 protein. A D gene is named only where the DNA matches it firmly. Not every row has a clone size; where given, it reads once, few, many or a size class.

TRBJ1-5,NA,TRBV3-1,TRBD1,TGTGCCAGCAGCCCTACAGGGGCCCGGCAGCCCCAGCATTTT,CASSPTGARQPQHF
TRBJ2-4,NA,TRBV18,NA,TGTGCCAGCTCACCCGGCGCGGGGCTAAACATTCAGTACTTC,CASSPGAGLNIQYF
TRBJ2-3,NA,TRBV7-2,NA,TGTGCCAGCAGCTTTGAGCGCCCACCACCGGATACGCAGTATTTT,CASSFERPPPDTQYF
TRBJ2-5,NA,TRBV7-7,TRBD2,TGTGCCAGCAGCTTAGGGGGGAGGGGTCAAGAGACCCAGTACTTC,CASSLGGRGQETQYF
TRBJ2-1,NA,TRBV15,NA,TGTGCCACCAGCAGAGGGTTAGTCTCCAGCTCCTACAATGAGCAGTTCTTC,CATSRGLVSSSYNEQFF
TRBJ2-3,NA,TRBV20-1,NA,TGCAGTGCTAGCGGGAAGGGGGATACGCAGTATTTT,CSASGKGDTQYF
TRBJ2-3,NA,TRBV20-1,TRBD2,TGCAGTGCTAGGACTAGCGGGATCACAGATACGCAGTATTTT,CSARTSGITDTQYF
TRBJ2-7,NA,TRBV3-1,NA,TGTGCCAGCAGCTCCCTGGCAGGCAAATCCTACGAGCAGTACTTC,CASSSLAGKSYEQYF
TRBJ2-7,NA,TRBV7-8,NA,TGTGCCAGCAGCTTAGGGATACAGGCCGGCGAGCAGTACTTC,CASSLGIQAGEQYF
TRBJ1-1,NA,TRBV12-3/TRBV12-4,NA,TGTGCCAGCAGTTTAATTGGGGTTGAAGCTTTCTTT,CASSLIGVEAFF
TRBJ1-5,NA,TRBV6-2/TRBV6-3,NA,TGTGCCAGCAGTTCCCAAGAACAGCCCCAGCATTTT,CASSSQEQPQHF
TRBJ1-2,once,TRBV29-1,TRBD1,TGCAGCGTTGAATCGAGACAGGGGTTCTATGGCTACACCTTC,CSVESRQGFYGYTF
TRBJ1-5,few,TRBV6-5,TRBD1,TGTGCCAGCAGCCAGGACAGGGGCAATCAGCCCCAGCATTTT,CASSQDRGNQPQHF
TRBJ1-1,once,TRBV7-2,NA,TGTGCCAGCAGCTCGCCGGGTAACACTGAAGCTTTCTTT,CASSSPGNTEAFF
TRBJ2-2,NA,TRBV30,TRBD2,TGTGCCTGGGAAATAGCGGGAGATGGGACCGGGGAGCTGTTTTTT,CAWEIAGDGTGELFF
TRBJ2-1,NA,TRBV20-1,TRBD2,TGCAGTGCTCCTCTAGCGGGAGTCTACAATGAGCAGTTCTTC,CSAPLAGVYNEQFF
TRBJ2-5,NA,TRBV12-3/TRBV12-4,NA,TGTGCCAGCAGTCCCGCTGGGACCCAGTACTTC,CASSPAGTQYF
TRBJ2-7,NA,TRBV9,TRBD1,TGTGCCAGCAGCTTAGGACAGGAACCCTACGAGCAGTACTTC,CASSLGQEPYEQYF
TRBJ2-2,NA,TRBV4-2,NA,TGTGCCAGCAGCCAAACAGCGAACACCGGGGAGCTGTTTTTT,CASSQTANTGELFF
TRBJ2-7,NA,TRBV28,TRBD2,TGTGCCAGCAGTTCCTCTAGCGGCCTATACGAGCAGTACTTC,CASSSSSGLYEQYF
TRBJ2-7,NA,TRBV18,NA,TGTGCCAGCTCACCGGAAACTAGCTCCTACGAGCAGTACTTC,CASSPETSSYEQYF
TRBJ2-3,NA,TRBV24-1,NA,TGTGCCACCAGTGAACGACCCACAGATACGCAGTATTTT,CATSERPTDTQYF
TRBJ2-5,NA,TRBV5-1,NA,TGCGCCAGCAGCTTGGCCCTCGACAGACAAGAGACCCAGTACTTC,CASSLALDRQETQYF
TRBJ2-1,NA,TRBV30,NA,TGTGCCTGGAGTACAAGATTACAAGCTTCCCTCTTC,CAWSTRLQASLF
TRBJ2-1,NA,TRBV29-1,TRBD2,TGCAGCGTCTCAGCGGGGGGCTACAATGAGCAGTTCTTC,CSVSAGGYNEQFF
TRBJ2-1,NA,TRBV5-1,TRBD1,TGCGCCAGCAGCTTGGGACAGGGGGATTACAATGAGCAGTTCTTC,CASSLGQGDYNEQFF
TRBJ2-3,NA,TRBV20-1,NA,TGCAGTGCTTACACAGATACGCAGTATTTT,CSAYTDTQYF
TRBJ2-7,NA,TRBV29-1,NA,TGCAGCGTAAGGGTCTCCTACGAGCAGTACTTC,CSVRVSYEQYF
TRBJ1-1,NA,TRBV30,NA,TGTGCCTGGACGTTGAACACTGAAGCTTTCTTT,CAWTLNTEAFF
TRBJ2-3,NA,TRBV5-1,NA,TGCGCCAGCAGTGTAAGGAATGTGACCCCAAGGACAGATACGCAGTATTTT,CASSVRNVTPRTDTQYF
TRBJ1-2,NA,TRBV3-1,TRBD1,TGTGCCAGCAGCTACCGGACAGGGTCCGGGGGCTACACCTTC,CASSYRTGSGGYTF
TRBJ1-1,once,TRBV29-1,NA,TGCAGCGTTGACGAGAGTGGAACTGAAGCTTTCTTT,CSVDESGTEAFF
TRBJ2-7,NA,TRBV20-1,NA,TGCAGTGCTAGAGATCCCGACGGGACCTACGAGCAGTACTTC,CSARDPDGTYEQYF
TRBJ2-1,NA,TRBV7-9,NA,TGTGCCAGCAGCTTATCGGCGATGGGGAATGAGCAGTTCTTC,CASSLSAMGNEQFF
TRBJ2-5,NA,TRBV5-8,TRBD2,TGTGCCAGCAGCCAGGGGACTAGACAAGAGACCCAGTACTTC,CASSQGTRQETQYF
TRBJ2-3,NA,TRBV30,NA,TGTGCCTGGAGTGTAGGGGGGGCAGATACGCAGTATTTT,CAWSVGGADTQYF
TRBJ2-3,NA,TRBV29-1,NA,TGCAGCGTAGAATACACGAGCCGAGCAGATACGCAGTATTTT,CSVEYTSRADTQYF
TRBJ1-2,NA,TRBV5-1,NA,TGCGCCAGCAGCTTGGGGGGAGACAACTATGGCTACACCTTC,CASSLGGDNYGYTF
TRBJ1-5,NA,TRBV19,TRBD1,TGTGCCAGTAGTATCGCCTACAGGGGGCAGAGCAATCAGCCCCAGCATTTT,CASSIAYRGQSNQPQHF
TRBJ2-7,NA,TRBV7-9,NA,TGTGCCAGCAGCCAAGGGTTCGGCTGGGACTCCTACGAGCAGTACTTC,CASSQGFGWDSYEQYF
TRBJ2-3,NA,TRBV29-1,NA,TGCAGCGTTGCGGCAGGTAGCACAGATACGCAGTATTTT,CSVAAGSTDTQYF
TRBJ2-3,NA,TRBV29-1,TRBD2,TGCAGCGTTCGACCCCGGGCGGGGGGAGGAGATACGCAGTATTTT,CSVRPRAGGGDTQYF
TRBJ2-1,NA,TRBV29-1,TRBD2,TGCAGCGTTGTTGAACTAGCGGGAGGTAATGAGCAGTTCTTC,CSVVELAGGNEQFF
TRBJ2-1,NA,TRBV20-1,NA,TGCAGTGCTAGATTGGGGGACGGCTACAATGAGCAGTTCTTC,CSARLGDGYNEQFF
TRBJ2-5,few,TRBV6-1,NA,TGTGCCAGCACGGGGGGCTGGGAGACCCAGTACTTC,CASTGGWETQYF
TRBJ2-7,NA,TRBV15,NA,TGTGCCACCAGCAGAGAAGGCAACGAGCAGTACTTC,CATSREGNEQYF
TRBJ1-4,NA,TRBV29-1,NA,TGCAGCGTTGTGTTCAAAACAGGTAGCAGGGAACTGTTTTTT,CSVVFKTGSRELFF
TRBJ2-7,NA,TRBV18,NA,TGTGCCAGCTCATCCGAAAGCCCCCACGAGCAGTACTTC,CASSSESPHEQYF
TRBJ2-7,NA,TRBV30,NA,TGTGCCTGGCGACAGAGCTCCTACGAGCAGTACTTC,CAWRQSSYEQYF
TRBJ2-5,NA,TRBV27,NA,TGTGCCAGCAGGGCGCCGGGGTATACAGAGACCCAGTACTTC,CASRAPGYTETQYF
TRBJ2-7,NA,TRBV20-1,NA,TGCAGTGCTAGGGTCGACGAGCAGTACTTC,CSARVDEQYF
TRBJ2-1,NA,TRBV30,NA,TGTGCCTGGAGTGTACTGCGGAAGCGGAGCAATGAGCAGTTCTTC,CAWSVLRKRSNEQFF
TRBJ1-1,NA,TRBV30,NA,TGTGCCTGGAGTCGGCAGCTGAACACTGAAGCTTTCTTT,CAWSRQLNTEAFF
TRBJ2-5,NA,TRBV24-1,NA,TGTGCCAACTGCTCAGGCGCGTACCAAGAGACCCAGTACTTC,CANCSGAYQETQYF
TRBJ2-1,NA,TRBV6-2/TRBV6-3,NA,TGTGCCAGCATCCATAAGAGGGCACAGACCCGTGAGCAGTTCTTC,CASIHKRAQTREQFF
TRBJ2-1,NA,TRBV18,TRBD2,TGTGCCAGCTCACCAGGGACTACGTACAATGAGCAGTTCTTC,CASSPGTTYNEQFF
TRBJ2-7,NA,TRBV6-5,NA,TGTGCCAGCAGCTACCGGGGAACCTACGAGCAGTACTTC,CASSYRGTYEQYF
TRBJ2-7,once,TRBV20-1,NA,TGCAGTGCCCTTCCCCAGCCCGATTACGAGCAGTACTTC,CSALPQPDYEQYF